A selection of T cell receptor beta chains follows, all from one sample in a study of cytomegalovirus exposure and HLA in healthy donors. Only in-frame clones appear in the TCRdb table, and some are missing; sequencing was by immunoSEQ multiplex PCR. The sample includes 130,000 to 150,000 clones, 65% to 85% seen only once; the top ten take roughly 6.7%. Sequenced: PBMCs. These receptors were collected from a middle-aged woman in good health and CMV-seropositive. Both conserved end residues are part of each CDR3. The order of the fields is V gene, clone size, J gene, D gene, CDR3 protein, CDR3 DNA. D genes are given only for firm matches. Expanded clones get a size class; other rows say once, few or many, or leave the size out.

v_call: TRBV25-1; clone_size: few; j_call: TRBJ1-1; d_call: .; cdr3_aa: CASLGWRNAEAFF; cdr3_nt: TGTGCCAGCCTAGGTTGGAGAAATGCTGAAGCTTTCTTT
v_call: TRBV9; clone_size: .; j_call: TRBJ1-2; d_call: .; cdr3_aa: CASSVVPGTGGGGYTF; cdr3_nt: TGTGCCAGCAGCGTAGTTCCCGGTACAGGTGGCGGAGGCTACACCTTC
v_call: TRBV4-1; clone_size: .; j_call: TRBJ1-2; d_call: .; cdr3_aa: CASSQDRVSYGYTF; cdr3_nt: TGCGCCAGCAGCCAAGATCGGGTGAGCTATGGCTACACCTTC
v_call: TRBV4-1; clone_size: .; j_call: TRBJ2-7; d_call: .; cdr3_aa: CASSQDWGSKDYEQYF; cdr3_nt: TGCGCCAGCAGCCAAGATTGGGGCAGTAAAGACTACGAGCAGTACTTC
v_call: TRBV14; clone_size: .; j_call: TRBJ1-1; d_call: .; cdr3_aa: CASSPGHLNTEAFF; cdr3_nt: TGTGCCAGCAGCCCCGGACATTTGAACACTGAAGCTTTCTTT
v_call: TRBV7-9; clone_size: .; j_call: TRBJ1-1; d_call: .; cdr3_aa: CASSLGDQGKNTEAFF; cdr3_nt: TGTGCCAGCAGCTTAGGAGATCAGGGTAAGAACACTGAAGCTTTCTTT
v_call: TRBV18; clone_size: .; j_call: TRBJ1-1; d_call: .; cdr3_aa: CASSDSLNTEAFF; cdr3_nt: TGTGCCAGCTCGGACAGTTTGAACACTGAAGCTTTCTTT
v_call: TRBV5-1; clone_size: .; j_call: TRBJ2-2; d_call: .; cdr3_aa: CASSLAPGDTGELFF; cdr3_nt: TGCGCCAGCAGCTTGGCCCCAGGGGACACCGGGGAGCTGTTTTTT
v_call: TRBV30; clone_size: .; j_call: TRBJ1-2; d_call: .; cdr3_aa: CAWSQLVTGYYGYTF; cdr3_nt: TGTGCCTGGAGCCAACTTGTCACAGGGTACTATGGCTACACCTTC
v_call: TRBV7-9; clone_size: .; j_call: TRBJ1-3; d_call: .; cdr3_aa: CASSSPGFRNTIYF; cdr3_nt: TGTGCCAGCAGCTCCCCAGGATTTCGAAACACCATATATTTT
v_call: TRBV7-3; clone_size: .; j_call: TRBJ2-3; d_call: TRBD2; cdr3_aa: CASSPQSGDGDTQYF; cdr3_nt: TGTGCCAGCAGCCCTCAAAGCGGGGATGGAGATACGCAGTATTTT
v_call: TRBV6-5; clone_size: once; j_call: TRBJ1-6; d_call: TRBD1; cdr3_aa: CASRLGQGANSPLHF; cdr3_nt: TGTGCCAGCAGACTTGGACAGGGGGCGAATTCACCCCTCCACTTT
v_call: TRBV2; clone_size: .; j_call: TRBJ1-2; d_call: .; cdr3_aa: CASRRTGSDYGYTF; cdr3_nt: TGTGCCAGCAGGCGAACAGGGTCAGACTATGGCTACACCTTC
v_call: TRBV4-2; clone_size: .; j_call: TRBJ1-6; d_call: .; cdr3_aa: CASSQVLGRVNSPLHF; cdr3_nt: TGTGCCAGCAGCCAAGTTTTAGGCAGGGTCAATTCACCCCTCCACTTT
v_call: TRBV7-6; clone_size: .; j_call: TRBJ2-5; d_call: TRBD2; cdr3_aa: CASSLASGGLDLAPGETQYF; cdr3_nt: TGTGCCAGCAGCTTAGCGTCGGGCGGACTAGATCTCGCACCGGGGGAGACCCAGTACTTC
v_call: TRBV7-2; clone_size: few; j_call: TRBJ2-7; d_call: TRBD1; cdr3_aa: CASTTGQGYEQYF; cdr3_nt: TGTGCCAGCACCACTGGACAGGGCTACGAGCAGTACTTC